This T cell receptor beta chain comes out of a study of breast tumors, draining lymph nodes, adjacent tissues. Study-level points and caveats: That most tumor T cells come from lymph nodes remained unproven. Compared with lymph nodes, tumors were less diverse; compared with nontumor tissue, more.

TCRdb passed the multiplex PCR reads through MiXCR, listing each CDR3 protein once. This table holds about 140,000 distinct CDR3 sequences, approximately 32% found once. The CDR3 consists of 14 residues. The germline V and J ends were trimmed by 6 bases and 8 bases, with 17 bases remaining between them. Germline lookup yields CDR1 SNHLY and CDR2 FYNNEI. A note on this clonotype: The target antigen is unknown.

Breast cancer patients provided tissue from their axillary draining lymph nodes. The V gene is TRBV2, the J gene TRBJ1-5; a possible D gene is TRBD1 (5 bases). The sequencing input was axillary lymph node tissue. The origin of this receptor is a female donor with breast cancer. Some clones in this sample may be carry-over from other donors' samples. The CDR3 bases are TGTGCCAGCAGCCTAGCGGGGGTGAATGAGCCCCAGCATTTT. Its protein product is CASSLAGVNEPQHF.